The clone carrying this TCR beta chain is a singleton in its sample. Its antigen is unknown. CDR3 length: 13 residues. Germline V lookup: CDR1 MNHNY, CDR2 SVGAGI (reference sequence). V shed 6 bases, J shed 7 bases, and the junction held 5 bases outside the gene matches. The record originates from a study of Tregs in tolerant kidney transplant recipients. Method: immunoSEQ multiplex PCR; TCRdb's copy keeps in-frame clones and lacks some. In the table there are 90,000 to 130,000 clones, 90% of which are singletons. The study's findings and limits: Donor-specific Treg expansion exceeded global Treg expansion in tolerant patients, suggesting antigen drive. For some patients, primers changed over time, blocking nucleotide-level comparison.

This receptor was taken from a human donor who received a combined kidney and bone marrow transplant. Sample: CD4+ T cells from blood, taken before the transplant. V and J are TRBV6-6 and TRBJ1-2; TRBD1 aligns across 10 bases. The CDR3 DNA reads TGTGCCAGCAGCCCAGACAGGGGGCCTGGCTACACCTTC. Its protein is CASSPDRGPGYTF.